This T cell receptor (beta chain) is drawn from a study of blood T cell repertoires in COVID-19. Study details: Acute-phase and convalescent COVID-19 samples originated in the United States, Italy and Spain.

As originally analysed: Estimation of nucleated cell counts relied on the amplification of reference gene primers. Generated by immunoSEQ multiplex PCR, the TCRdb table keeps only in-frame clones and is missing some. Clone size and the V and J calls come from that table; the DNA yielded D and trimming. The sample carries about 250,000 clones, under 85% recorded once. This clone was seen a single time. Germline CDR1 is SGHNT and CDR2 is YENEEA. The ends were cut back, 6 bases at V and 7 bases at J, with 15 bases in the middle. The CDR3 consists of 13 residues. The rearrangement links TRBV11-3 to TRBJ2-5, with a weak D call TRBD2 (6 bases). The material sequenced was peripheral blood. The TCR sequence derives from a human donor with COVID-19, enrolled during active disease. The donor label of this sample is uncertain. CDR3: CASSPTSFATQYF. In DNA, the CDR3 is TGTGCCAGCAGTCCGACTAGTTTTGCGACCCAGTACTTC. Drawing the rest from reference TRBV11-3 and TRBJ2-5, the complete variable domain is EAGVVQSPRYKIIEKKQPVAFWCNPISGHNTLYWYLQNLGQGPELLIRYENEEAVDDSQLPKDRFSAERLKGVDSTLKIQPAELGDSAVYLCASSPTSFATQYFGPGTRLLVL.